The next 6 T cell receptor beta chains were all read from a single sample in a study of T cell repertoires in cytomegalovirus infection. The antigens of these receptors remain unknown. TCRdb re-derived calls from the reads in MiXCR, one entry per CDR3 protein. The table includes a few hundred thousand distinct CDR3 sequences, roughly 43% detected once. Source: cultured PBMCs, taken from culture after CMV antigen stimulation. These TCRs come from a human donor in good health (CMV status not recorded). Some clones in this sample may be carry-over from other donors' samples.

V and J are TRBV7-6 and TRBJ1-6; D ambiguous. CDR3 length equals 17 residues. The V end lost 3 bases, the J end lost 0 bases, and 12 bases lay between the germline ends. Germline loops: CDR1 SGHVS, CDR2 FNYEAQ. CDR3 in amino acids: CASSFSPGSSYNSPLHF. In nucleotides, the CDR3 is TGTGCCAGCAGCTTCTCCCCGGGGAGCTCCTATAATTCACCCCTCCACTTT.

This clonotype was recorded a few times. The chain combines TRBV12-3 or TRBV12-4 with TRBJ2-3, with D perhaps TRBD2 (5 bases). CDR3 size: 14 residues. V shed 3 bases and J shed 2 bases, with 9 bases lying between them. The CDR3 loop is CASSFTRNTDTQYF. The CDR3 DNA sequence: TGTGCCAGCAGTTTTACTAGGAACACAGATACGCAGTATTTT.

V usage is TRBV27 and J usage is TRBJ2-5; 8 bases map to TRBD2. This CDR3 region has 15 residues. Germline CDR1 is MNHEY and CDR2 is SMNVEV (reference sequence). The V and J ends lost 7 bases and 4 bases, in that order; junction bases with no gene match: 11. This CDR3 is CASTNHRGGLETQYF. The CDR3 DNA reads TGTGCCAGCACCAACCACCGGGGGGGGCTAGAGACCCAGTACTTC.

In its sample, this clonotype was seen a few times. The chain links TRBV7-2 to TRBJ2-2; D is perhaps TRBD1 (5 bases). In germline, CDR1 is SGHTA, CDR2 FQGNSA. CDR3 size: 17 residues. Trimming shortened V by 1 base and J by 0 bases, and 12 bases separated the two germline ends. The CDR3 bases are TGTGCCAGCAGCTTAGAAGGGCAGGGCCCGAACACCGGGGAGCTGTTTTTT. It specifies CASSLEGQGPNTGELFF.

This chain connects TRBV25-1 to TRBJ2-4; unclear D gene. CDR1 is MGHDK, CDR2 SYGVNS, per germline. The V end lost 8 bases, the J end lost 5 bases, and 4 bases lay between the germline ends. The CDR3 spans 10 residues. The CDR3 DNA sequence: TGTGCCAGCGAGGAAAACATTCAGTACTTC. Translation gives CASEENIQYF.

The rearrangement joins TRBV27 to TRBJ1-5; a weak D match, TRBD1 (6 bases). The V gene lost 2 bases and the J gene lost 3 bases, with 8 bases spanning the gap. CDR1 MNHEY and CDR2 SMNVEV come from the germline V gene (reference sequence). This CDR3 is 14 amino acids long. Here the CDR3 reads CASSLNRVNQPQHF. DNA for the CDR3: TGTGCCAGCAGTTTAAACAGGGTCAATCAGCCCCAGCATTTT.